One sample yielded the 26 T cell receptor beta chains listed below, sequenced in a study of cytomegalovirus exposure and HLA in healthy donors. Primers: 60 Vbeta forward and 13 Jbeta reverse. Profiled with immunoSEQ multiplex PCR; TCRdb holds only in-frame clones, not every one. The repertoire holds about 190,000 clones, roughly 80% seen once, with less than 7% in the top ten. The sample was PBMCs. The source is a man between 35 and 55 years old in good health and CMV-seropositive.

This chain joins TRBV11-3 and TRBJ1-1; D may be TRBD1 (6 bases). This CDR3 contains 12 residues. Germline V gives CDR1 SGHNT, CDR2 YENEEA. Trimming took off 1 base at V and 11 bases at J, with 11 bases between the two ends. The chain's CDR3 is CASSLGTGMAFF. Here the CDR3 DNA reads TGTGCCAGCAGCTTAGGCACAGGGATGGCTTTCTTT.

This clone was recorded only once. The CDR3 DNA reads TGCGCCAGCAGTCCCTCCGCAGGCTATAATTCACCCCTCCACTTT. Protein: CASSPSAGYNSPLHF. This chain joins TRBV4-3 and TRBJ1-6; D unresolved. V lost 6 bases to trimming and J lost 3 bases, with 12 bases between them. CDR1 is LGHNA and CDR2 is YSLEER in the germline V gene. This CDR3 contains 15 residues.

This clone was observed a handful of times. The J gene is TRBJ2-7, the V gene TRBV30; 9 bases fit TRBD2. Germline CDR1 is GTSNPN and CDR2 is SVGIG (reference sequence). V lost 0 bases and J lost 6; bases outside the gene matches: 6. This CDR3 comprises 14 residues. The CDR3 loop reads CAWSVHLAGLEQYF. The CDR3 DNA is TGTGCCTGGAGTGTACACCTAGCGGGGCTCGAGCAGTACTTC.

The chain combines TRBV10-3 with TRBJ1-1; D ambiguous. The germline V gene encodes CDR1 ENHRY and CDR2 SYGVKD. The CDR3 spans 15 residues. V was cut by 6 bases and J by 0 bases, with 14 bases left in between. CDR3 residues: CAIRLSGNMNTEAFF. Written as DNA, the CDR3 is TGTGCCATCAGACTCTCGGGTAACATGAACACTGAAGCTTTCTTT.

The chain has TRBV7-2 and TRBJ1-3, with D unresolved. Germline CDR1 is SGHTA and CDR2 is FQGNSA. Trimming cost V 2 bases and J 4 bases, with 6 bases left between them. The CDR3 is made up of 13 amino acids. The CDR3 sequence is CASSLSIGNTIYF. CDR3 DNA: TGTGCCAGCAGCTTATCAATCGGAAACACCATATATTTT.

The chain carries TRBV10-3 and TRBJ2-3; D might be TRBD2 (5 bases). Germline loops: CDR1 ENHRY, CDR2 SYGVKD. This CDR3 is built from 14 residues. Trimming pared 8 bases from V and 6 bases from J, leaving 18 bases between. The CDR3 loop reads CAIREGAMRDTQYF. The CDR3 nucleotides read TGTGCCATCCGAGAGGGAGCCATGCGGGATACGCAGTATTTT.

This clone was counted only a few times. This chain uses TRBV27 with TRBJ2-5; D is possibly TRBD1 (6 bases). Germline CDR1 is MNHEY and CDR2 is SMNVEV (reference sequence). The V end lost 4 bases, the J end lost 7 bases, and 13 bases lay between the germline ends. The CDR3 is 13 amino acids. The CDR3 here is CASSSDSLGTQYF. Written as DNA, the CDR3 is TGTGCCAGCAGTTCGGACAGCCTTGGGACCCAGTACTTC.

The chain employs TRBV21-1 and TRBJ1-4. TRBV21-1 is a pseudogene. The CDR3 extends over 14 amino acids. The CDR3 region is CASSIWGGGEKLFF. The CDR3 DNA follows: TGTGCCAGCAGCATCTGGGGAGGAGGTGAAAAACTGTTTTTT.

V is TRBV18 and J is TRBJ2-1; D possibly corresponds to TRBD2 (7 bases). Germline CDR1 KGHSH, CDR2 LQKENI. This CDR3 contains 16 residues. V lost 6 bases, J lost 5 bases, and 20 bases lay in between. The CDR3 loop reads CASSYQWRGRNNEQFF. The CDR3 DNA sequence: TGTGCCAGCTCCTATCAATGGCGGGGGCGGAACAATGAGCAGTTCTTC. The full variable domain, its missing parts supplied by reference TRBV18 and TRBJ2-1, is NAGVMQNPRHLVRRRGQEARLRCSPMKGHSHVYWYRQLPEEGLKFMVYLQKENIIDESGMPKERFSAEFPKEGPSILRIQQVVRGDSAAYFCASSYQWRGRNNEQFFGPGTRLTVL.

The CDR3 sequence is CATTTTADSTGELFF. CDR3 sequence (DNA): TGTGCCACCACGACTACCGCGGATTCCACCGGGGAGCTGTTTTTT. This chain joins TRBV10-3 and TRBJ2-2, with D possibly TRBD2 on 5 matching bases. Per germline, CDR1 ENHRY and CDR2 SYGVKD. The CDR3 is made up of 15 amino acids. V dropped 10 bases and J dropped 4 bases, with 19 bases sitting between them.

The chain has TRBV20-1 and TRBJ2-4; 7 bases match TRBD1. Trimming at V came to 3 bases and at J to 13 bases, leaving 6 bases not matched to a gene. The germline CDR1 and CDR2 sequences are DFQATT and SNEGSKA (reference sequence). The CDR3 length is 11 residues. The CDR3 DNA reads as TGCAGTGCTAGGGGCCCGGGACAGCAGTACTTC. It encodes CSARGPGQQYF.

The V gene is TRBV9, the J gene TRBJ1-4; a possible D gene is TRBD1 (5 bases). The germline V and J ends were trimmed by 3 bases and 7 bases, with 13 bases remaining between them. CDR3 length: 14 residues. CDR1 is SGDLS and CDR2 is YYNGEE in the germline V gene. DNA for the CDR3: TGTGCCAGCAGCGGAGAGACAACAGGTGAAAAACTGTTTTTT. Amino acid sequence: CASSGETTGEKLFF. Combining the CDR3 with reference TRBV9 and TRBJ1-4 gives the whole variable domain DSGVTQTPKHLITATGQRVTLRCSPRSGDLSVYWYQQSLDQGLQFLIQYYNGEERAKGNILERFSAQQFPDLHSELNLSSLELGDSALYFCASSGETTGEKLFFGSGTQLSVL.

The V and J genes are TRBV7-3 and TRBJ1-2; TRBD1 aligns across 7 bases. Germline CDR1 is SGHTA and CDR2 is FQGTGA. CDR3 length: 14 amino acids. The ends lost 5 bases at V and 3 bases at J; junction bases unmatched: 6. The CDR3 region is CASSVDRDDYGYTF. Written as DNA, the CDR3 is TGTGCCAGCAGCGTAGACAGGGACGACTATGGCTACACCTTC.

The V call is TRBV19, the J call TRBJ2-4; 10 nucleotides match TRBD1. There are 14 residues in the CDR3. Germline trimming cut 5 bases from V and 7 bases from J; bases unmatched to any gene: 5. The germline gives CDR1 LNHDA, CDR2 SQIVND (reference sequence). The CDR3 nucleotides are TGTGCCAGTAGTCCGACAGGGGGCGCGAACATTCAGTACTTC. The encoded protein is CASSPTGGANIQYF. Full variable domain (missing parts from reference TRBV19 and TRBJ2-4): DGGITQSPKYLFRKEGQNVTLSCEQNLNHDAMYWYRQDPGQGLRLIYYSQIVNDFQKGDIAEGYSVSREKKESFPLTVTSAQKNPTAFYLCASSPTGGANIQYFGAGTRLSVL.

This CDR3 is CASRGGGVFQREQFF. The CDR3 DNA is TGTGCCAGCCGTGGAGGGGGGGTCTTCCAAAGAGAGCAGTTCTTC. The J gene is TRBJ2-1, the V gene TRBV7-2; a weak D match, TRBD2 (7 bases). Between the trimmed V and J ends, which lost 8 bases and 10 bases, there was a span of 24 bases. Germline V CDR1 and CDR2: SGHTA, FQGNSA. This CDR3 is 15 amino acids long.

The genes are TRBV5-6 and TRBJ2-5; 7 bases match TRBD1. CDR3 length: 14 residues. CDR1 is SGHDT and CDR2 is YYEEEE in the germline V gene. The trim removed 2 bases at V and 4 bases at J, leaving 5 bases unmatched. In DNA form, the CDR3 reads TGTGCCAGCAGCTTAGAGGGGGCGGGAGAGACCCAGTACTTC. This translates into CASSLEGAGETQYF.

The rearrangement uses TRBV5-1 and TRBJ2-5; 8 nucleotides align to TRBD1. Matching the DNA end better, TRBJ2-7 makes the J call doubtful. This CDR3 is built from 17 residues. Germline V CDR1 and CDR2: SGHRS, YFSETQ. The CDR3 DNA reads TGCGCCAGCAGCTTGGCGCCGGACAGGGTCACCTCCTACGAGCAGTACTTC. Its protein is CASSLAPDRVTSYEQYF.

The chain recombines TRBV5-1 with TRBJ2-3; no clear D gene. This CDR3 region has 15 residues. Germline V gives CDR1 SGHRS, CDR2 YFSETQ. V was pared by 0 bases and J by 3 bases, with 11 bases between. The CDR3 reads CASSLAISQTDTQYF. The CDR3 DNA follows: TGCGCCAGCAGCTTGGCCATTTCACAGACAGATACGCAGTATTTT.

This sequence joins TRBV7-6 and TRBJ2-7, with 7 bases lining up with TRBD2. This CDR3 spans 14 amino acids. J lost 5 bases, V lost 3 bases, and 7 bases had no gene match. Germline V gives CDR1 SGHVS, CDR2 FNYEAQ. CDR3 amino acids: CASSLGLSGDEQYF. The CDR3 DNA sequence: TGTGCCAGCAGCTTGGGACTAAGCGGGGACGAGCAGTACTTC.

The chain carries TRBV9 and TRBJ1-6, with 8 bases that match TRBD1. The V and J ends lost 4 bases and 6 bases, in that order; junction bases with no gene match: 3. Looked up from germline, CDR1 is SGDLS and CDR2 is YYNGEE. The CDR3 sequence is 14 residues long. The CDR3 here is CASSRDRSNSPLHF. In nucleotides, the CDR3 is TGTGCCAGCAGCCGGGACAGGTCTAATTCACCCCTCCACTTT.

The chain's CDR3 is CASSLGLGALKTQYF. CDR3 sequence (DNA): TGTGCCAGCAGCTTAGGTCTGGGGGCGCTTAAGACCCAGTACTTC. The rearrangement links TRBV7-6 to TRBJ2-5; perhaps TRBD1 as D (6 bases). Germline V gene sequence: CDR1 SGHVS, CDR2 FNYEAQ. V was shortened by 1 base and J by 6 bases, with 15 bases between the two germline ends. This CDR3 is 15 amino acids long.

V usage is TRBV5-1 and J usage is TRBJ2-2, with 9 bases matching TRBD1. Germline CDR1 and CDR2: SGHRS and YFSETQ. J gave up 4 bases and V 2 bases, and 6 bases lay outside the gene matches. CDR3 size: 16 residues. DNA of the CDR3: TGCGCCAGCAGCTTAAGGACAGGGGCCATCACCGGGGAGCTGTTTTTT. It encodes CASSLRTGAITGELFF.

The V gene is TRBV29-1, the J gene TRBJ2-1; 7 positions agree with TRBD2. Per the germline V gene, CDR1 is SQVTM and CDR2 is ANQGSEA. The CDR3 totals 15 residues. With 0 bases clipped from V and 0 bases from J, the junction kept 2 bases outside the gene matches. The CDR3 protein is CSVEDTGGSYNEQFF. CDR3 in DNA: TGCAGCGTTGAAGATACGGGGGGCTCCTACAATGAGCAGTTCTTC.

A single count supports this clone. The J gene is TRBJ2-4, the V gene TRBV7-8; no clear D gene. Germline assignment: CDR1 SGHVS and CDR2 FQNEAQ. The CDR3 contains 14 residues. V was clipped by 0 bases and J by 6 bases, with 9 bases between them. The CDR3 DNA reads TGTGCCAGCAGCTTAGCCCAAAATAGAAACATTCAGTACTTC. Its translation: CASSLAQNRNIQYF.

The chain is built from TRBV4-3 and TRBJ2-7, with D maybe TRBD2 (6 bases). Germline V gene data show CDR1 as LGHNA and CDR2 as YSLEER. Trimming removed 0 bases at V and 7 bases at J, with 13 bases between. This CDR3 contains 14 residues. CDR3 residues: CASSQDRRREEQYF. The CDR3 coding sequence is TGCGCCAGCAGCCAAGATCGAAGACGGGAGGAGCAGTACTTC.

The gene calls are TRBV7-2 and TRBJ1-2, with 8 positions matching TRBD1. The V gene end was trimmed by 5 bases and the J gene end by 8 bases; junction bases not matched to a gene: 10. Germline loops: CDR1 SGHTA, CDR2 FQGNSA. The CDR3 runs 14 residues. In nucleotides, the CDR3 is TGTGCCAGCAGCCAGTGGGACAGGTCCTCCGGCTACACCTTC. This translates into CASSQWDRSSGYTF. The full variable domain, rest sourced from reference TRBV7-2 and TRBJ1-2, is GAGVSQSPSNKVTEKGKDVELRCDPISGHTALYWYRQSLGQGLEFLIYFQGNSAPDKSGLPSDRFSAERTGGSVSTLTIQRTQQEDSAVYLCASSQWDRSSGYTFGSGTRLTVV.